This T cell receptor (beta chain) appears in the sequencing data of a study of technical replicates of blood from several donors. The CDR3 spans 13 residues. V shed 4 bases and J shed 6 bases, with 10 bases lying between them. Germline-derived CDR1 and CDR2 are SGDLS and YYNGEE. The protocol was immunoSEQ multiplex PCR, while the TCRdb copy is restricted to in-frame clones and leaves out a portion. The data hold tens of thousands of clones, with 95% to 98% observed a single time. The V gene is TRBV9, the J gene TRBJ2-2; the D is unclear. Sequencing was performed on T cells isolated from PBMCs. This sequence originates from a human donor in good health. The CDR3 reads CASSSAGPGELFF. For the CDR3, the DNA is TGTGCCAGCAGCTCCGCCGGTCCCGGGGAGCTGTTTTTT.